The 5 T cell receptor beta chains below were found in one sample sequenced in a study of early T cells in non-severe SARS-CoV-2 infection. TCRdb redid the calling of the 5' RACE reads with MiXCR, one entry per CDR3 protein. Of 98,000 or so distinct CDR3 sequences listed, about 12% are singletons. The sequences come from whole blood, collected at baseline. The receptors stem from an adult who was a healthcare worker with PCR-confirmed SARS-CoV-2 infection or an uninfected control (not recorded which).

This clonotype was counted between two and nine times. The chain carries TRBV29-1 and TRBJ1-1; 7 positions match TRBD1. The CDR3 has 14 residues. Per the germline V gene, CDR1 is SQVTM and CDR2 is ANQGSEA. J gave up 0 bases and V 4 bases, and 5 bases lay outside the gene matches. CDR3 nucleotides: TGCAGCGTTGGGGAGGGGGCTCTGAACACTGAAGCTTTCTTT. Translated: CSVGEGALNTEAFF.

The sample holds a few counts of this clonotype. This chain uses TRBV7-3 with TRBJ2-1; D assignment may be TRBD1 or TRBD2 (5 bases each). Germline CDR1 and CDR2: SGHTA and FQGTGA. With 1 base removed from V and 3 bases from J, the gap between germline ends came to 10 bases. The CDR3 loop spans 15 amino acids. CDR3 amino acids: CASSLKGDRYNEQFF. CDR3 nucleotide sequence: TGTGCCAGCAGCTTAAAAGGGGACCGCTACAATGAGCAGTTCTTC.

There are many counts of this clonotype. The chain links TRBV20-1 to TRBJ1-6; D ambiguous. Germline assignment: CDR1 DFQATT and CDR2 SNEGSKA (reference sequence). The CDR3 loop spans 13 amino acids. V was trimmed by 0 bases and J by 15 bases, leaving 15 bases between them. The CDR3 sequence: CSARDDTWINLHF. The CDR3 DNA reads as TGCAGTGCTAGAGATGACACCTGGATTAACCTCCACTTT.

The CDR3 is CASSYFHPGASTDTQYF. CDR3 sequence (DNA): TGTGCCAGCAGTTACTTCCACCCGGGCGCCAGCACAGATACGCAGTATTTT. This chain joins TRBV6-5 and TRBJ2-3; D gene ambiguous. CDR1 MNHEY and CDR2 SVGAGI come from the germline V gene. Trimming removed 1 base at V and 0 bases at J, with 14 bases between. The CDR3 is made up of 17 amino acids.

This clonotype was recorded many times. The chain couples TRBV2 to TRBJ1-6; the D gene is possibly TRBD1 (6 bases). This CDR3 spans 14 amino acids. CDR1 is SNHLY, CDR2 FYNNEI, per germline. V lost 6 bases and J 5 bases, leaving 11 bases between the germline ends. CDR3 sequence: CASRETGDNSPLHF. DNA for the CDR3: TGTGCCAGCAGGGAGACAGGTGATAATTCACCCCTCCACTTT.